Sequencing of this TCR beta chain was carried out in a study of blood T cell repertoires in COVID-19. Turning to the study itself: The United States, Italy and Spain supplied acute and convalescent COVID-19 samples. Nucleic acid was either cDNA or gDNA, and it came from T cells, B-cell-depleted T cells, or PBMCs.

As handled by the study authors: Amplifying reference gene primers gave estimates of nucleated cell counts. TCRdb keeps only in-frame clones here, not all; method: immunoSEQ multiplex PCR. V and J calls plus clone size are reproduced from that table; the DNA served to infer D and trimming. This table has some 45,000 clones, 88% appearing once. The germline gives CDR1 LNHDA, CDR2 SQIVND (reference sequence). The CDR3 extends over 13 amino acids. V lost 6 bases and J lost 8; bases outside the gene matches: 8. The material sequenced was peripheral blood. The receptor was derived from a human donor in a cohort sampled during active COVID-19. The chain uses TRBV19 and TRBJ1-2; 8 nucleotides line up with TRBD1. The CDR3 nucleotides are TGTGCCAGTAGCCCTACAGGGGGTAGCGGCTACACCTTC. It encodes CASSPTGGSGYTF.